This TCR beta chain was sequenced in a study of T cells in Graves' hyperthyroidism and ophthalmopathy. Amplified TCR beta CDR3 regions came from RNA transcripts. TCR CDR3 underwent first-round RT-PCR with the HTBI primer set. Each CDR3 protein is one row after TCRdb ran MiXCR on the multiplex PCR reads. Counted here are about 610,000 distinct CDR3 sequences, around 15% occurring once; the ten biggest clones make up more than 3%. This clonotype has a count of ten or more. Germline values: CDR1 SGHRS, CDR2 YFSETQ. Unmatched junction bases numbered 2, after V lost 0 bases and J lost 2 bases. The CDR3 is made up of 14 amino acids.

The genes are TRBV5-1 and TRBJ2-7; the match to TRBD2 covers 7 bases. The TCR sequence derives from a woman in her thirties or forties with Graves' ophthalmopathy. The material sequenced was blood. CDR3 sequence (DNA): TGCGCCAGCAGCTTGGAACTAGCGCCCTACGAGCAGTACTTC. Its translation: CASSLELAPYEQYF. The full variable domain, its missing parts supplied by reference TRBV5-1 and TRBJ2-7, is KAGVTQTPRYLIKTRGQQVTLSCSPISGHRSVSWYQQTPGQGLQFLFEYFSETQRNKGNFPGRFSGRQFSNSRSEMNVSTLELGDSALYLCASSLELAPYEQYFGPGTRLTVT.